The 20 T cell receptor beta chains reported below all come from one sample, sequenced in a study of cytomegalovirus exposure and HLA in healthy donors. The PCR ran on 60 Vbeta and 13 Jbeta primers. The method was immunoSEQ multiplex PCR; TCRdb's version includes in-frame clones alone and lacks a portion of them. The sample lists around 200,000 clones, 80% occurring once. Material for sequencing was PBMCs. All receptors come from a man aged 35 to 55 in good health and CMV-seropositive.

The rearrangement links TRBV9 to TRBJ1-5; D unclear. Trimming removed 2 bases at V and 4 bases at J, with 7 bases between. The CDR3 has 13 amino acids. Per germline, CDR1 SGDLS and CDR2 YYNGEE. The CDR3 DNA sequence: TGTGCCAGCAGCGTGGGCCCAAATCAGCCCCAGCATTTT. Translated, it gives CASSVGPNQPQHF.

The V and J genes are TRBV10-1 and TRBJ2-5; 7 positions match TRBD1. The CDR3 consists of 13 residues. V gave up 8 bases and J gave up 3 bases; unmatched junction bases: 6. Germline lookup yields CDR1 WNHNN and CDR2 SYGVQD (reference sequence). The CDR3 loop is CASQRDSKETQYF. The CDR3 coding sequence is TGCGCCAGCCAAAGGGACAGCAAAGAGACCCAGTACTTC.

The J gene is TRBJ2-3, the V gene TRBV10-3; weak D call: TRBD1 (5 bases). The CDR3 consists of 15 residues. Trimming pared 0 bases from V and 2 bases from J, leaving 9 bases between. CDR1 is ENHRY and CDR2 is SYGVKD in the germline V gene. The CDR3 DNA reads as TGTGCCATCAGTGAGTCGGGGCTTCCCACAGATACGCAGTATTTT. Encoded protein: CAISESGLPTDTQYF.

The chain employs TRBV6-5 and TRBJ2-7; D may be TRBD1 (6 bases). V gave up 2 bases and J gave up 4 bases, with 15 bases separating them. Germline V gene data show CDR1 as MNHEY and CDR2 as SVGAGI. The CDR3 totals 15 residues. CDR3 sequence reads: CASSYRHIGTYEQYF. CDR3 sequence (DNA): TGTGCCAGCAGTTACAGACACATCGGGACATACGAGCAGTACTTC.

DNA for the CDR3: TGTGCCAGCAGTTCGTCGGGGTTTTTTAGCAATCAGCCCCAGCATTTT. It yields the protein CASSSSGFFSNQPQHF. V is TRBV28 and J is TRBJ1-5; D call uncertain. The germline V and J ends were trimmed by 4 bases and 0 bases, with 13 bases remaining between them. The CDR3 runs to 16 residues. Germline V gives CDR1 MDHEN, CDR2 SYDVKM.

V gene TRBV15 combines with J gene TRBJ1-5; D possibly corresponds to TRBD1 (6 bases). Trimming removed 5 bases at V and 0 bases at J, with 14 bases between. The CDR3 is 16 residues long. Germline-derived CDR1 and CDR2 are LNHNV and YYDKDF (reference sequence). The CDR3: CATSRLEGDSNQPQHF. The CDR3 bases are TGTGCCACCAGCCGTTTAGAGGGGGATAGCAATCAGCCCCAGCATTTT. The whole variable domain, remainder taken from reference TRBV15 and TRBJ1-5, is DAMVIQNPRYQVTQFGKPVTLSCSQTLNHNVMYWYQQKSSQAPKLLFHYYDKDFNNEADTPDNFQSRRPNTSFCFLDIRSPGLGDTAMYLCATSRLEGDSNQPQHFGDGTRLSIL.

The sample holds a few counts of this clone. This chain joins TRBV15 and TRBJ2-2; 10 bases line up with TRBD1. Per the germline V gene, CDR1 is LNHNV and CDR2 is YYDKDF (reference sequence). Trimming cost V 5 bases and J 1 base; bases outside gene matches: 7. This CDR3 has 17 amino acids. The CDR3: CATSARDRGVNTGELFF. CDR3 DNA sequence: TGTGCCACCAGCGCCCGGGACAGGGGTGTGAACACCGGGGAGCTGTTTTTT. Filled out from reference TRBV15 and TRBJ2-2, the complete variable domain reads DAMVIQNPRYQVTQFGKPVTLSCSQTLNHNVMYWYQQKSSQAPKLLFHYYDKDFNNEADTPDNFQSRRPNTSFCFLDIRSPGLGDTAMYLCATSARDRGVNTGELFFGEGSRLTVL.

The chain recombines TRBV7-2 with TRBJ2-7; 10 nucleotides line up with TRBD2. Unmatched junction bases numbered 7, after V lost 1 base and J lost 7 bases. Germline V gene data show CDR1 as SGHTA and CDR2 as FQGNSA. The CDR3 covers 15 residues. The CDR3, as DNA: TGTGCCAGCAGCTTAGTCAGCGGGGGGGCCGGTGAGCAGTACTTC. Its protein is CASSLVSGGAGEQYF.

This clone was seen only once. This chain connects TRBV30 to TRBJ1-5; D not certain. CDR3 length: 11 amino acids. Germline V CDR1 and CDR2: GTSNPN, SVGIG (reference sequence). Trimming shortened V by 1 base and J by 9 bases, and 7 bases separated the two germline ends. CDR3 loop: CAWSGEGPQHF. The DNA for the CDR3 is TGTGCCTGGAGTGGGGAGGGGCCCCAGCATTTT.

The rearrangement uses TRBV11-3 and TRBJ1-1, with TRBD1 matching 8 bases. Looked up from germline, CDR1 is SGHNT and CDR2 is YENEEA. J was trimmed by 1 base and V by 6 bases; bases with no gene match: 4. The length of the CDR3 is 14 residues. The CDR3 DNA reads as TGTGCCAGCAGGCAGCAGGGGGCGAACACTGAAGCTTTCTTT. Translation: CASRQQGANTEAFF.

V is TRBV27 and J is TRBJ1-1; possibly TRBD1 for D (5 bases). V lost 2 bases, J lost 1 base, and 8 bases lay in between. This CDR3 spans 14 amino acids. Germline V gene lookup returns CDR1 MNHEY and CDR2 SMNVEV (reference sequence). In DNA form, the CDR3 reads TGTGCCAGCAGTTTACTCCAGGGGAACACTGAAGCTTTCTTT. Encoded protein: CASSLLQGNTEAFF.

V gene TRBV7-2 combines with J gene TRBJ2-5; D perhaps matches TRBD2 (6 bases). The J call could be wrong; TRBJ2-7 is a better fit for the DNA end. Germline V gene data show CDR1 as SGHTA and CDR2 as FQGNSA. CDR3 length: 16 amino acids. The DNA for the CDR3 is TGTGCCAGCAGCTTCCCGCGAGCGGGTGCCTCCTACGAGCAGTACTTC. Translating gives CASSFPRAGASYEQYF.

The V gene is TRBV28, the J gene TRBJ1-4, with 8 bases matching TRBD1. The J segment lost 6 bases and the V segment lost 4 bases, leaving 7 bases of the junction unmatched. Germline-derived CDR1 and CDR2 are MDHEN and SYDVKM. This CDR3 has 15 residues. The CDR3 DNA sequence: TGTGCCAGCAGTTCCCCAGGGGGCGCTTATGAAAAACTGTTTTTT. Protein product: CASSSPGGAYEKLFF. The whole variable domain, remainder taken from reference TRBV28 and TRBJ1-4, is DVKVTQSSRYLVKRTGEKVFLECVQDMDHENMFWYRQDPGLGLRLIYFSYDVKMKEKGDIPEGYSVSREKKERFSLILESASTNQTSMYLCASSSPGGAYEKLFFGSGTQLSVL.

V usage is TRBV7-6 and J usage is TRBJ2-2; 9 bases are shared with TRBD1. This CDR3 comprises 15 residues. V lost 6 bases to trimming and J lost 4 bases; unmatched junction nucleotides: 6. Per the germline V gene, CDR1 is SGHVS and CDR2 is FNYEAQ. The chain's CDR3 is CASSFDRGGTGELFF. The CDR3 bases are TGTGCCAGCAGTTTCGACAGGGGGGGCACCGGGGAGCTGTTTTTT.

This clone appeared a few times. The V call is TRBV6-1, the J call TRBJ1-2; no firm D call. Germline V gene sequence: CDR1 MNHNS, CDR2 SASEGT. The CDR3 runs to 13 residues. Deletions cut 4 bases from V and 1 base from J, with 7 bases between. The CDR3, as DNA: TGTGCCAGCAGTGCGGAGGGTAACTATGGCTACACCTTC. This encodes CASSAEGNYGYTF.

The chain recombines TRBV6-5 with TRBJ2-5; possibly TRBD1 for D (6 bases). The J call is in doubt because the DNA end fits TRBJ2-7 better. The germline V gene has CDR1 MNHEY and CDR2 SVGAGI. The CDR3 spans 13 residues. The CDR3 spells CASGRGITYEQYF. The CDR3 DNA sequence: TGTGCCAGCGGCAGGGGAATTACCTACGAGCAGTACTTC.

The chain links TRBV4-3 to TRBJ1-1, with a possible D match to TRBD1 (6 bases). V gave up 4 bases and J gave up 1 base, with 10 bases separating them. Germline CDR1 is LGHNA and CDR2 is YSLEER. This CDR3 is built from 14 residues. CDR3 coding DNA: TGCGCCAGCAGCCCTAGACAGGAGAACACTGAAGCTTTCTTT. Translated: CASSPRQENTEAFF.

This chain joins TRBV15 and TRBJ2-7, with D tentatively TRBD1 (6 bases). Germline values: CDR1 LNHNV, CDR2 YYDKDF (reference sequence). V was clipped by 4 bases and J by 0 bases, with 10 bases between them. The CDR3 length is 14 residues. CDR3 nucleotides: TGTGCCACCAGCACTCAACAGGGCTCCTACGAGCAGTACTTC. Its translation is CATSTQQGSYEQYF.

In nucleotides, the CDR3 is TGTGCCAGCAGCCTCTCTAGGGGGCGGGGTGAAAAACTGTTTTTT. Translated: CASSLSRGRGEKLFF. The chain links TRBV14 to TRBJ1-4, with 7 positions matching TRBD1. Germline V gene lookup returns CDR1 SGHDN and CDR2 FVKESK. V lost 4 bases and J lost 7; bases outside the gene matches: 9. The CDR3 length is 15 residues. The whole variable domain, remainder taken from reference TRBV14 and TRBJ1-4, is EAGVTQFPSHSVIEKGQTVTLRCDPISGHDNLYWYRRVMGKEIKFLLHFVKESKQDESGMPNNRFLAERTGGTYSTLKVQPAELEDSGVYFCASSLSRGRGEKLFFGSGTQLSVL.

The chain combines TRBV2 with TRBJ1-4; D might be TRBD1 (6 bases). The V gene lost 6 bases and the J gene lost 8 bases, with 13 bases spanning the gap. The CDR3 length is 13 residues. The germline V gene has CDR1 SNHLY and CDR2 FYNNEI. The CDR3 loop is CASSRGAGEKLFF. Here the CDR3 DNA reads TGTGCCAGCAGCCGGGGGGCAGGAGAAAAACTGTTTTTT.